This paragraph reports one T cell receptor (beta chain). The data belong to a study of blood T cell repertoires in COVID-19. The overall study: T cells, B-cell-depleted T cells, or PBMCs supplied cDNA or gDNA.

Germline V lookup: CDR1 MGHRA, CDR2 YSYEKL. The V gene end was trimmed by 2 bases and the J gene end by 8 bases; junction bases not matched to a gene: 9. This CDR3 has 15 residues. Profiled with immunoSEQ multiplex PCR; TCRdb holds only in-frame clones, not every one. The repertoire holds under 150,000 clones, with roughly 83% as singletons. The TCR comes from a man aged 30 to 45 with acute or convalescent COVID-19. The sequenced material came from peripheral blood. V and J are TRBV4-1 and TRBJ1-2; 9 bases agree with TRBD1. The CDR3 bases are TGCGCCAGCAGCCAACCGGACAGGGGAGAGGTCGGCTACACCTTC. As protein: CASSQPDRGEVGYTF.